This TCR beta chain was identified during a study of technical replicates of blood from several donors. Sequenced by immunoSEQ multiplex PCR; TCRdb stores in-frame clones only, minus some. The sample shows approximately 70,000 clones, about 95% of them seen only once. Sequenced sample: T cells isolated from PBMCs. The sequence derives from a human donor in good health.

CDR3: CASSLKGLRANEQFF. In nucleotides, the CDR3 is TGTGCCAGCAGTTTAAAGGGACTCCGGGCCAATGAGCAGTTCTTC. The V and J genes are TRBV27 and TRBJ2-1, with D possibly being TRBD2 (6 bases). V lost 2 bases to trimming and J lost 6 bases, with 14 bases between them. The CDR3 is 15 amino acids. Per the germline V gene, CDR1 is MNHEY and CDR2 is SMNVEV (reference sequence).